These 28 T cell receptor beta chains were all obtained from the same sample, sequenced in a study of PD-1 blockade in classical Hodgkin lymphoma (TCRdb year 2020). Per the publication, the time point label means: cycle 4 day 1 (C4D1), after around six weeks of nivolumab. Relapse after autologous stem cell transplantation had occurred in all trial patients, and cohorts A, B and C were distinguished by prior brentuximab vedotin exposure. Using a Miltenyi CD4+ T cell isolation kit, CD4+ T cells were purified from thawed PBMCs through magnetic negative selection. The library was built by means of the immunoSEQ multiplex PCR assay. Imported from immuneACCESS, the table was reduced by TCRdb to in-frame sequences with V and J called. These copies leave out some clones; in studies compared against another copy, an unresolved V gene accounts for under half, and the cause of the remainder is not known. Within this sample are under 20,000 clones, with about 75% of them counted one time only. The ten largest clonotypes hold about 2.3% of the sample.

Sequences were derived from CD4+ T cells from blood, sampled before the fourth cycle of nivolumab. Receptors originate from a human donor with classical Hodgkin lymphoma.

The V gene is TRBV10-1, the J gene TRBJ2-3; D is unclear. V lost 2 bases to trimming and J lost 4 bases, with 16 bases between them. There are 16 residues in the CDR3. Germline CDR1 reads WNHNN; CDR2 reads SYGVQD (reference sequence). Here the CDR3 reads CASSETTRVPPDTQYF. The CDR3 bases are TGCGCCAGCAGTGAGACCACACGAGTTCCGCCAGATACGCAGTATTTT.

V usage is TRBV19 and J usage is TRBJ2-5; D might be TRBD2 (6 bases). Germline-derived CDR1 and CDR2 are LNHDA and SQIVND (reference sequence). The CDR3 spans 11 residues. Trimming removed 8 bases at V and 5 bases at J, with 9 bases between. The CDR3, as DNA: TGTGCCAGTTCGGAGGGGGAGACCCAGTACTTC. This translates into CASSEGETQYF.

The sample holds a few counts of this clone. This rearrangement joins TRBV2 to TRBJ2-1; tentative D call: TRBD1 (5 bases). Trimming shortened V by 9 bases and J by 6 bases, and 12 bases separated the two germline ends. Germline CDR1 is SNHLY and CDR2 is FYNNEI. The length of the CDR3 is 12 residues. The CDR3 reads CARGRVRNEQFF. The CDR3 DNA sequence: TGTGCCAGAGGCAGGGTTCGCAATGAGCAGTTCTTC.

CDR3 protein: CASSFGDPRLNTEAFF. CDR3 in DNA: TGCGCCAGCAGCTTCGGCGACCCCCGACTGAACACTGAAGCTTTCTTT. The chain links TRBV5-1 to TRBJ1-1; D not certain. Trimming left V 2 bases short and J 0 bases short, with 14 bases between. This CDR3 has 16 amino acids. Germline V lookup: CDR1 SGHRS, CDR2 YFSETQ.

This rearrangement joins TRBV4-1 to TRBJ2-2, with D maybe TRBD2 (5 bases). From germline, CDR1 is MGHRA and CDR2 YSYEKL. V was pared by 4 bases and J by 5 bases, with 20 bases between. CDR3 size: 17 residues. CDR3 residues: CASSPLQEGLRTGELFF. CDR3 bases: TGCGCCAGCAGCCCACTCCAGGAAGGACTCAGGACCGGGGAGCTGTTTTTT.

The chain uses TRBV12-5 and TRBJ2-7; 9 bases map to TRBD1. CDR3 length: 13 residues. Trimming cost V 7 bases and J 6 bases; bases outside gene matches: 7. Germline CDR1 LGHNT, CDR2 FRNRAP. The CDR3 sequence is CASVPQGALEQYV. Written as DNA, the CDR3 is TGTGCTAGTGTCCCACAGGGGGCGCTCGAGCAGTACGTC.

DNA of the CDR3: TGTGCCAGCAGTGAACGGACTAGCCTCTACAATGAGCAGTTCTTC. It translates to CASSERTSLYNEQFF. The gene calls are TRBV2 and TRBJ2-1, with 8 bases fitting TRBD2. V lost 2 bases to trimming and J lost 3 bases; unmatched junction nucleotides: 3. Per the germline V gene, CDR1 is SNHLY and CDR2 is FYNNEI. CDR3 length: 15 residues.

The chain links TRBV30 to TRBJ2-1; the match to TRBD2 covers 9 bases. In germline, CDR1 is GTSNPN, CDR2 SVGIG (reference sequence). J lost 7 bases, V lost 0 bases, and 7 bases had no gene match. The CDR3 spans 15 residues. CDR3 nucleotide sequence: TGTGCCTGGAGTGTAATAGGACTAGCGTTAAATGAGCAGTTCTTC. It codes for CAWSVIGLALNEQFF.

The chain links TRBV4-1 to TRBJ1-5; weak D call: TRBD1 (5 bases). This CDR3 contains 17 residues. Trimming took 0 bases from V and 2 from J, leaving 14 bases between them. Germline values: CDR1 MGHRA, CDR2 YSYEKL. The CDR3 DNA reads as TGCGCCAGCAGCCAAGAAGGGACGGGAGGCGGCAATCAGCCCCAGCATTTT. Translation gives CASSQEGTGGGNQPQHF.

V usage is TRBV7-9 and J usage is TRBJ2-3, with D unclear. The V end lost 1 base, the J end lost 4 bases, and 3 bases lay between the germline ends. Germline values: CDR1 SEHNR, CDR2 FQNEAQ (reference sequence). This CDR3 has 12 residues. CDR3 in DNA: TGTGCCAGCAGCTTAGTCGCAGATACGCAGTATTTT. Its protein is CASSLVADTQYF.

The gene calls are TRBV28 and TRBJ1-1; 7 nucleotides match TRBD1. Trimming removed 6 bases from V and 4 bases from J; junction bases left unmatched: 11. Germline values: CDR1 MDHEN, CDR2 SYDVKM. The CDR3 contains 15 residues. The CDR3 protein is CASRRQGGSATEAFF. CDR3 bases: TGTGCCAGCAGGCGACAGGGTGGGTCTGCCACTGAAGCTTTCTTT.

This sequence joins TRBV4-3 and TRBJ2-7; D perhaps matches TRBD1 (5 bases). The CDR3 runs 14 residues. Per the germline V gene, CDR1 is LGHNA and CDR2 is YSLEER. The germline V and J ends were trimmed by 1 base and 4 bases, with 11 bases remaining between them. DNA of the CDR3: TGCGCCAGCAGCCAAGCGTATCAGGGATACGAGCAGTACTTC. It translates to CASSQAYQGYEQYF.

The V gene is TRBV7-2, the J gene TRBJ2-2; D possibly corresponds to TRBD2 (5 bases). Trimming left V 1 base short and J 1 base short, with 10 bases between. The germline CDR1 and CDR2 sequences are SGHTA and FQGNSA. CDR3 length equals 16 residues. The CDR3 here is CASSLVGGGNTGELFF. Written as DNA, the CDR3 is TGTGCCAGCAGCTTAGTTGGCGGAGGGAACACCGGGGAGCTGTTTTTT.

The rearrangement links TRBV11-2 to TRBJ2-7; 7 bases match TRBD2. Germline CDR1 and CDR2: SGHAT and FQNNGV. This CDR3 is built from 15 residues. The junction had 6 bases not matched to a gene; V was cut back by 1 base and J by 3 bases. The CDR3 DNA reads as TGTGCCAGCAGCTTAGCTGGACTAGGCTTCTACGAGCAGTACGTC. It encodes CASSLAGLGFYEQYV.

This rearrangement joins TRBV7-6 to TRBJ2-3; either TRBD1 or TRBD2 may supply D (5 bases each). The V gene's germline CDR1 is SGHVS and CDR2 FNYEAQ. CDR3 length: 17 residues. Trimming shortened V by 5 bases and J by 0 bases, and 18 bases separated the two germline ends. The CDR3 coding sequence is TGTGCCAGCAGCCCGATGGGATGGGGCGGGAGCACAGATACGCAGTATTTT. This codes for CASSPMGWGGSTDTQYF.

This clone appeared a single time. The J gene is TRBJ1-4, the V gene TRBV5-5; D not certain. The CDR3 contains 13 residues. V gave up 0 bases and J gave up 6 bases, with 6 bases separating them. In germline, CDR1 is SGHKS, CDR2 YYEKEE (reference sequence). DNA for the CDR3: TGTGCCAGCAGCTTGGGAGTATATGAAAAACTGTTTTTT. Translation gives CASSLGVYEKLFF.

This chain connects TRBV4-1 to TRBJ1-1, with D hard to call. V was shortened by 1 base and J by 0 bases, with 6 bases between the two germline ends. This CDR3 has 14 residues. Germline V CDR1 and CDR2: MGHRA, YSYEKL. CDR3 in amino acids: CASSQVILNTEAFF. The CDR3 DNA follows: TGCGCCAGCAGCCAAGTCATTCTGAACACTGAAGCTTTCTTT.

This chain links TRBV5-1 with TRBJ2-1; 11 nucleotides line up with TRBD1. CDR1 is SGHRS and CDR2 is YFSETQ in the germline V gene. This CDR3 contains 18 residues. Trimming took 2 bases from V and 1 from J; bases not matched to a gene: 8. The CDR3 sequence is CASSFGQGASRSYNEQFF. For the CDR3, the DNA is TGCGCCAGCAGCTTTGGACAGGGGGCCTCGAGGTCCTACAATGAGCAGTTCTTC.

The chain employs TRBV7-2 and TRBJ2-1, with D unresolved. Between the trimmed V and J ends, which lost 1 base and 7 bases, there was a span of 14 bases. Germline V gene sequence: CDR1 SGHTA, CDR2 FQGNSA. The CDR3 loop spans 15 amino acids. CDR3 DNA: TGTGCCAGCAGCTTAGGGGCTAGTCCTGAAAATGAGCAGTTCTTC. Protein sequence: CASSLGASPENEQFF.

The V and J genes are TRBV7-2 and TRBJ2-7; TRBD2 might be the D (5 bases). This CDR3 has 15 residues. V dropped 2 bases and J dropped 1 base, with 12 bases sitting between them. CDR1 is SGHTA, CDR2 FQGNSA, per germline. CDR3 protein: CASSLSGKGSYEQYF. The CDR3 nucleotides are TGTGCCAGCAGCTTATCGGGGAAGGGATCCTACGAGCAGTACTTC.

CDR3 sequence (DNA): TGCGCCAGCAGCCAGGACCCGAGCTCCTACGAGCAGTACGTC. Its protein is CASSQDPSSYEQYV. V gene TRBV4-1 combines with J gene TRBJ2-7; D gene ambiguous. The CDR3 is 14 amino acids. Germline V gene sequence: CDR1 MGHRA, CDR2 YSYEKL. V was clipped by 3 bases and J by 0 bases, with 9 bases between them.

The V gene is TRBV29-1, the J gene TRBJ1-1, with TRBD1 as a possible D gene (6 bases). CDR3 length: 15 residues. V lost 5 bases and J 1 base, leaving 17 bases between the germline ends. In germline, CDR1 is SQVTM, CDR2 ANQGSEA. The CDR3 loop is CSVNRESGTNTEAFF. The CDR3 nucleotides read TGCAGCGTTAACAGGGAGAGTGGAACGAACACTGAAGCTTTCTTT. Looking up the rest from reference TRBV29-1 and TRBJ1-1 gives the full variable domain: SAVISQKPSRDICQRGTSLTIQCQVDSQVTMMFWYRQQPGQSLTLIATANQGSEATYESGFVIDKFPISRPNLTFSTLTVSNMSPEDSSIYLCSVNRESGTNTEAFFGQGTRLTVV.

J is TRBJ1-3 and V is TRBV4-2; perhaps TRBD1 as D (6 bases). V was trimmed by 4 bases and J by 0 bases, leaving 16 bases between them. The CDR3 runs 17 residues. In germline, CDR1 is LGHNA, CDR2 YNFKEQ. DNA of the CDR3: TGTGCCAGCAGCCCAGGGGTGAAGGGGGGCTCTGGAAACACCATATATTTT. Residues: CASSPGVKGGSGNTIYF.

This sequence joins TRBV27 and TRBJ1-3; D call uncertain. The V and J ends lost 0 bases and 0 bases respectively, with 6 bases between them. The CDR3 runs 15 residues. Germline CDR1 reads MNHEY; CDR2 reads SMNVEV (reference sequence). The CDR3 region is CASSLSKISGNTIYF. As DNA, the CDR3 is TGTGCCAGCAGTTTATCGAAAATCTCTGGAAACACCATATATTTT.

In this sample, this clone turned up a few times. CDR3 amino acids: CASSRGQWSNQPQHF. The DNA of the CDR3 is TGTGCCAGCAGTCGCGGACAGTGGAGCAATCAGCCCCAGCATTTT. The chain has TRBV6-6 and TRBJ1-5, with a possible D match to TRBD1 (6 bases). Between the trimmed V and J ends, which lost 5 bases and 1 base, there was a span of 12 bases. Germline CDR1 is MNHNY and CDR2 is SVGAGI (reference sequence). The CDR3 has 15 residues.

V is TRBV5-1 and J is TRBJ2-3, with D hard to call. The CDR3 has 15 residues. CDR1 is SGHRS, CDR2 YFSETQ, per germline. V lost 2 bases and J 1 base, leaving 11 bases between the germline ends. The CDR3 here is CASSFDPLGTDTQYF. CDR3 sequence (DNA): TGCGCCAGCAGCTTTGACCCCCTCGGCACAGATACGCAGTATTTT.

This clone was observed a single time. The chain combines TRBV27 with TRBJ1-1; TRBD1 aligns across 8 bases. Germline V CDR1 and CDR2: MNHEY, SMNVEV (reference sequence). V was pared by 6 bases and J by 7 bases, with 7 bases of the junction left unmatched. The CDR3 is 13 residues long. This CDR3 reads CASRGQGYIEAFF. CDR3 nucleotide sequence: TGTGCCAGCAGAGGACAGGGCTATATTGAAGCTTTCTTT.

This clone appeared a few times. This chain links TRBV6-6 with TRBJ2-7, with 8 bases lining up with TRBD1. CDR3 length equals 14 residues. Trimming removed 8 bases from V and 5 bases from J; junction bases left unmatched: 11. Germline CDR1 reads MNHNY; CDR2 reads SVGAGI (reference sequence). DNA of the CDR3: TGTGCCAGCCTAGATAGACAGGGGAGGAACGAGCAGTACTTC. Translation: CASLDRQGRNEQYF.